This TCR beta chain was identified in a study of T cell responses to AZD1222 COVID-19 vaccine. Study-wide findings and caveats: Most donors were white British, females outnumbered males, and clonal diversity was possibly underestimated.

Data came from immunoSEQ multiplex PCR; TCRdb stores just in-frame clones and leaves some out. Among approximately 99,000 clones, approximately 90% were seen once, and the ten largest hold 6.5% to 8.5%. Germline V gene data show CDR1 as LGHNA and CDR2 as YNFKEQ. V lost 4 bases and J lost 6; bases outside the gene matches: 3. The CDR3 has 15 amino acids. Regarding this clone: Its specificity is unknown.

This TCR was sampled from an adult who received the AZD1222 COVID-19 vaccine. The rearrangement joins TRBV4-2 to TRBJ2-7; 16 bases align to TRBD2. Sequencing was performed on peripheral blood, taken 28 days after the second AZD1222 dose. As DNA, the CDR3 is TGTGCCAGCAGCCCTGGGACTAGCGGGAGGGGCGAGCAGTACTTC. Translation: CASSPGTSGRGEQYF.